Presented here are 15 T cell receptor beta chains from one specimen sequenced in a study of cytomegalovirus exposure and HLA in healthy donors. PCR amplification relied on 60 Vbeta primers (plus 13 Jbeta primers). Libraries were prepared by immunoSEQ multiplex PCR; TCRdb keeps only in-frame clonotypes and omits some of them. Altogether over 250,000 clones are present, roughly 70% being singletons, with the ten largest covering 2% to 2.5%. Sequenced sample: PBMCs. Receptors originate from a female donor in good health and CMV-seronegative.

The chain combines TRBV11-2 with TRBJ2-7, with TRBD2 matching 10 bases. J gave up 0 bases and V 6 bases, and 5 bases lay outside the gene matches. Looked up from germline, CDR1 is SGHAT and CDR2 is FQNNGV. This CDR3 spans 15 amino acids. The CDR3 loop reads CASSYSGRASYEQYF. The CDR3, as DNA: TGTGCCAGCAGTTACAGCGGGAGGGCCTCCTACGAGCAGTACTTC.

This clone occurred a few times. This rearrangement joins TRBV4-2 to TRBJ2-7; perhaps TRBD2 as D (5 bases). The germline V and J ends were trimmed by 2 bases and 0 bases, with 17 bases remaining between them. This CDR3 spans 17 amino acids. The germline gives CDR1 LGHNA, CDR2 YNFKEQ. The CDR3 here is CASSQRVGRWYSYEQYF. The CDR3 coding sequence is TGTGCCAGCAGCCAAAGGGTTGGGAGATGGTACTCCTACGAGCAGTACTTC.

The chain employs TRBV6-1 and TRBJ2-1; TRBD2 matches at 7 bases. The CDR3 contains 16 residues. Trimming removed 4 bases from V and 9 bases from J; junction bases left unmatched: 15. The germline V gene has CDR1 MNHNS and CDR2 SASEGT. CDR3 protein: CASSAPSGTNSGEQFF. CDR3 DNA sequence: TGTGCCAGCAGTGCTCCTAGCGGAACCAACTCGGGTGAGCAGTTCTTC.

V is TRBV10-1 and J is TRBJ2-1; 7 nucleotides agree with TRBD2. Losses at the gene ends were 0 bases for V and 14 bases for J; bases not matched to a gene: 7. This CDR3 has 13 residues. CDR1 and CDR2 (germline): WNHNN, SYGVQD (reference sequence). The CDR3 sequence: CASSESGGRGKFF. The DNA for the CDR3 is TGCGCCAGCAGTGAGTCAGGCGGGAGAGGGAAGTTCTTC.

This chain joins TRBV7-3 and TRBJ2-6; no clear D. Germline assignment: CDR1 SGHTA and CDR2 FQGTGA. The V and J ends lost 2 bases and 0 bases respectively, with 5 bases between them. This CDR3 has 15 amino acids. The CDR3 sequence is CASSLSHSGANVLTF. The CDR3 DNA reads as TGTGCCAGCAGCTTATCACACTCTGGGGCCAACGTCCTGACTTTC.

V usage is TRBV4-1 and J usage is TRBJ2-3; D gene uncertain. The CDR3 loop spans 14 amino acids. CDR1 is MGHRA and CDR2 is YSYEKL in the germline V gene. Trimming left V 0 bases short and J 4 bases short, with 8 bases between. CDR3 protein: CASSQESRSDTQYF. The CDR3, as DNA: TGCGCCAGCAGCCAAGAGTCCAGATCAGATACGCAGTATTTT.

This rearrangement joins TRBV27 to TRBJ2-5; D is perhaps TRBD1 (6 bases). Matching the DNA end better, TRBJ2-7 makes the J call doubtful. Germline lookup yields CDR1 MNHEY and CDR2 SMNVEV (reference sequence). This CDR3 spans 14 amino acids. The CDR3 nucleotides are TGTGCCAGCAGTTTATCCGCCAGGGACAACGAGCAGTACTTC. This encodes CASSLSARDNEQYF.

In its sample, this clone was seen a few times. As DNA, the CDR3 is TGTGCCAGCAGCCCAAAAGTAGGCGGGAGCACTGAAGCTTTCTTT. Amino acid sequence: CASSPKVGGSTEAFF. The chain employs TRBV7-9 and TRBJ1-1; D is unresolved. Germline lookup yields CDR1 SEHNR and CDR2 FQNEAQ (reference sequence). This CDR3 region has 15 residues. V gave up 5 bases and J gave up 4 bases, with 17 bases separating them.

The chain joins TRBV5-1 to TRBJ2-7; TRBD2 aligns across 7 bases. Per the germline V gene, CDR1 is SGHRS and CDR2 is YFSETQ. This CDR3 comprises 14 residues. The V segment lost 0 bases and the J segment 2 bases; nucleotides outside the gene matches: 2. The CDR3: CASSLGDYTYEQYF. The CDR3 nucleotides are TGCGCCAGCAGCTTGGGGGACTATACCTACGAGCAGTACTTC.

This CDR3 is CASSLSWGSGGDTQYF. DNA for the CDR3: TGTGCCAGCAGCTTATCCTGGGGCTCCGGGGGAGATACGCAGTATTTT. The chain recombines TRBV11-2 with TRBJ2-3; D may be TRBD2 (6 bases). The CDR3 has 16 amino acids. Germline CDR1 SGHAT, CDR2 FQNNGV. Trimming cost V 2 bases and J 5 bases, with 17 bases left between them.

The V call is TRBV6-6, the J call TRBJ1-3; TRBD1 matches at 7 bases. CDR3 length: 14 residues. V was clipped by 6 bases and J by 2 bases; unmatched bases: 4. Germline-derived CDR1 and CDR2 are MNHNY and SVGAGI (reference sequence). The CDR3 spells CASREQGTGNTIYF. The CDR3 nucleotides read TGTGCCAGCAGGGAACAGGGGACTGGAAACACCATATATTTT.

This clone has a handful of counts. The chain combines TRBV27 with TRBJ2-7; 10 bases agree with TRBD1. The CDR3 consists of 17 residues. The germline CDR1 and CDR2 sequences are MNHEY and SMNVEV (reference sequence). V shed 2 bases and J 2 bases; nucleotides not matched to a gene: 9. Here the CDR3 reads CASSLEVTGTGAYEQYF. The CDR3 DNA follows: TGTGCCAGCAGTTTAGAAGTAACTGGGACAGGGGCCTACGAGCAGTACTTC.

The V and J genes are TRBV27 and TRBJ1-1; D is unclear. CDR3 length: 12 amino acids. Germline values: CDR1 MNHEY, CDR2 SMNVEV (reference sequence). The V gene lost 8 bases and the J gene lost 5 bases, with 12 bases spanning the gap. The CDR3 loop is CASGRYPTEAFF. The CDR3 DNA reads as TGTGCCAGCGGCCGTTACCCGACTGAAGCTTTCTTT.

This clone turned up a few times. CDR3 sequence reads: CASSLHPSGTRYEQYF. CDR3 in DNA: TGCGCCAGCAGCTTGCACCCTAGCGGGACCAGATACGAGCAGTACTTC. The chain is built from TRBV5-1 and TRBJ2-7; 9 bases fit TRBD2. Germline values: CDR1 SGHRS, CDR2 YFSETQ. The CDR3 contains 16 residues. J gave up 4 bases and V 1 base, and 9 bases lay outside the gene matches.

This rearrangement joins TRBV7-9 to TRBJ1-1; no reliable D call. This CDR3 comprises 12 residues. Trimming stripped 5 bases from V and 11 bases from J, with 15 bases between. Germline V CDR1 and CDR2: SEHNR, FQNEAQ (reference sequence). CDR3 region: CASSDNTERAFF. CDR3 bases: TGTGCCAGCAGCGACAACACGGAAAGGGCTTTCTTT.